The clone carrying this T cell receptor (beta chain) appeared a few times. The antigen is undetermined. It was through 5'RACE template switching that TCR cDNA was made, with a universal primer site and UMIs added. TCRdb recomputed calls from the 5' RACE reads with MiXCR, one row per CDR3 protein. The sample consists of hundreds of thousands of distinct CDR3 sequences, approximately 9% of them appearing once. This entry is derived from a study of T cells after yellow fever vaccination. Study-level background: Those fractions that held only low numbers of cells were prepared using the SMART-Seq v4 Ultra Low Input RNA kit.

Study-wide findings and caveats: FACS-sorted repertoires could contain abundant clonotypes contaminating from the bulk population. It was a weaker secondary response, yet one that peaked faster, at day 5 versus 15.

V lost 1 base to trimming and J lost 4 bases, with 8 bases between them. CDR3 length: 14 amino acids. Sequences were derived from PBMCs, sampled on the day of the first yellow fever vaccination. V usage is TRBV12-3 or TRBV12-4 and J usage is TRBJ1-5; D is unresolved. The sequence was obtained from a man aged 18 to 35 who received the YFV17D yellow fever vaccine. In nucleotides, the CDR3 is TGTGCCAGCAGTTTAGGGCGGCAAAATCAGCCCCAGCATTTT. Translation: CASSLGRQNQPQHF.